This TCR beta chain was sequenced for a study of blood T cell repertoires in COVID-19. Across the study: Some COVID-19 samples were acute and others convalescent; all came from the United States, Italy and Spain. PBMCs, B-cell-depleted T cells, or T cells provided the cDNA or gDNA that made up the material.

This clone was seen a single time. This CDR3 has 17 amino acids. With V trimmed by 4 bases and J by 4 bases, 12 bases remained unmatched. Germline V gene sequence: CDR1 SSHAT, CDR2 FNYEAQ (reference sequence). Authors' methods: The assay estimated nucleated cells by amplifying reference gene primers. Assay used: immunoSEQ multiplex PCR; TCRdb lists only in-frame clones, some missing. Clone size and the V and J calls come from that table; the DNA yielded D and trimming. Altogether under 300,000 clones are present, roughly 84% being singletons, with the ten largest covering more than 1.5%. This chain uses TRBV7-7 with TRBJ2-2, with 7 bases fitting TRBD2. Sequencing was performed on peripheral blood. The receptor was derived from a woman aged 40 to 50 who had recovered from COVID-19. The CDR3 protein is CASSSQNGGVGTGELFF. Written as DNA, the CDR3 is TGTGCCAGCAGCTCCCAGAATGGGGGGGTTGGCACCGGGGAGCTGTTTTTT. The variable domain in full, with the rest retrieved from reference TRBV7-7 and TRBJ2-2, is GAGVSQSPRYKVTKRGQDVTLRCDPISSHATLYWYQQALGQGPEFLTYFNYEAQPDKSGLPSDRFSAERPEGSISTLTIQRTEQRDSAMYRCASSSQNGGVGTGELFFGEGSRLTVL.